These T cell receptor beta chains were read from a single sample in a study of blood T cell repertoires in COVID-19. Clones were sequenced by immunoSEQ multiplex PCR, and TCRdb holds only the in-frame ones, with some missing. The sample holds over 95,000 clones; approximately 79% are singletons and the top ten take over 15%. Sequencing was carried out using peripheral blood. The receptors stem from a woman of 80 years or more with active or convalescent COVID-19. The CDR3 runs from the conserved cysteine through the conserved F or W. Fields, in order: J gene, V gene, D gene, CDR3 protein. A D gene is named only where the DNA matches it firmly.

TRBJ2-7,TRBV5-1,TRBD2,CTSSPGLAEYEQYF
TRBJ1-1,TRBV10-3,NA,CAISSGLGTHTEAFF
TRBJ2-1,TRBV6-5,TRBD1,CASLTRTGYNEQFF
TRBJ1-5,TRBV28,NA,CASSSSGTYSNQPQHF
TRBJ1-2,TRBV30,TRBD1,CAWNSRAGGNYGYTF
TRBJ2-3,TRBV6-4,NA,CASSVDGGLNTDTQYF
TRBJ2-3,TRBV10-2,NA,CASMVVRADTQYF
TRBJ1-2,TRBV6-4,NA,CASSRDSTRRGYTF
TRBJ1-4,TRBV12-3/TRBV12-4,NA,CASKDQVGGKLFF
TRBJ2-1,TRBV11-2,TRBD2,CASSFYQLAGGYNEQFF
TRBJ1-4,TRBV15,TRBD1,CATSTGQGRNEKLFF
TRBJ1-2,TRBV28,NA,CATAGSNYGYTF
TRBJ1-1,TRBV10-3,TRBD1,CAISERTQGDEAFF
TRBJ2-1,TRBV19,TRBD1,CASRIRDRGSYNEQFF
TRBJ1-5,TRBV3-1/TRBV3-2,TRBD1,CASFEGQGENQPQHF
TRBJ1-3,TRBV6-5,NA,CASMAGNTIYF
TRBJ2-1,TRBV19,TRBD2,CASSLSTSAKQFF
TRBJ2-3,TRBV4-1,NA,CASSQEGGRGTDTQYF
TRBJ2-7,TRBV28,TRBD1,CASRTGQGTHEQYF
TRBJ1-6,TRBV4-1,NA,CASSQEAGVYNSPLHF
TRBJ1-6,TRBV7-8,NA,CASSLEDRPGNSPLHF
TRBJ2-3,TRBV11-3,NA,CASSLYAEDTQYF